A single sample gave rise to the 32 T cell receptor beta chains below, sequenced in a study of shared clonotypes between healthy human individuals. Naive CD8 populations comprised CD45RO-negative cells positively selected for CCR7, excluding terminally differentiated effector memory CD45RA+ cells. Sequenced by immunoSEQ multiplex PCR; TCRdb stores in-frame clones only, minus some. The table shows about 2,200,000 clones, with roughly 91% occurring only once. Sample: naive CD8+ T cells from PBMCs. The receptors originated from a man between 18 and 35 years old in good health. Some clones in this sample may be carry-over from other donors' samples.

This chain links TRBV4-1 with TRBJ2-7; D not resolved. Trimming cost V 0 bases and J 3 bases, with 9 bases left between them. Per germline, CDR1 MGHRA and CDR2 YSYEKL. The CDR3 length is 14 residues. CDR3 residues: CASSQDLESYEQYF. Written as DNA, the CDR3 is TGCGCCAGCAGCCAAGATTTGGAAAGCTACGAGCAGTACTTC.

This chain connects TRBV7-9 to TRBJ2-7, with 9 nucleotides matching TRBD1. This CDR3 is built from 14 residues. In germline, CDR1 is SEHNR, CDR2 FQNEAQ (reference sequence). V was pared by 5 bases and J by 5 bases, with 7 bases of the junction left unmatched. CDR3 bases: TGTGCCAGCAGCCCGGACAGGGGTTTCCACGAGCAGTACTTC. Encoded protein: CASSPDRGFHEQYF.

This clone came up once. V usage is TRBV15 and J usage is TRBJ2-1, with D maybe TRBD2 (6 bases). Germline V CDR1 and CDR2: LNHNV, YYDKDF (reference sequence). The V and J ends lost 0 bases and 8 bases respectively, with 17 bases between them. The CDR3 is made up of 16 amino acids. CDR3 amino acids: CATSRDPGVRHYEQFF. The DNA of the CDR3 is TGTGCCACCAGCAGAGATCCGGGAGTAAGGCACTATGAGCAGTTCTTC. Using reference TRBV15 and TRBJ2-1 for the parts outside the CDR3, the full variable domain is DAMVIQNPRYQVTQFGKPVTLSCSQTLNHNVMYWYQQKSSQAPKLLFHYYDKDFNNEADTPDNFQSRRPNTSFCFLDIRSPGLGDTAMYLCATSRDPGVRHYEQFFGPGTRLTVL.

Concerning this clone: Other DNA sequences in the same sample also yield this CDR3. The gene calls are TRBV7-9 and TRBJ2-3, with 7 bases that match TRBD2. V shed 1 base and J 4 bases; nucleotides not matched to a gene: 2. There are 14 residues in the CDR3. The germline V gene has CDR1 SEHNR and CDR2 FQNEAQ (reference sequence). For the CDR3, the DNA is TGTGCCAGCAGCTTAGGGGCGGGAGCAGATACGCAGTATTTT. Protein sequence: CASSLGAGADTQYF.

The chain couples TRBV4-1 to TRBJ2-3, with 9 bases aligning to TRBD2. Germline V gene lookup returns CDR1 MGHRA and CDR2 YSYEKL. V dropped 5 bases and J dropped 11; count of bases not matched to a gene: 8. The CDR3 contains 13 residues. CDR3 bases: TGCGCCAGCAGCGACAGGGCGGGAGGGAAGCAGTATTTT. It translates to CASSDRAGGKQYF.

The chain combines TRBV25-1 with TRBJ2-2; D may be TRBD2 (5 bases). The CDR3 sequence is 13 residues long. Germline CDR1 and CDR2: MGHDK and SYGVNS. V lost 2 bases and J lost 7, with 8 bases in between. CDR3 in amino acids: CASSEAGIGELFF. The DNA for the CDR3 is TGTGCCAGCAGTGAAGCCGGGATCGGGGAGCTGTTTTTT.

In this sample, this clone turned up once. The chain carries TRBV13 and TRBJ2-3; D is unresolved. Trimming shortened V by 5 bases and J by 3 bases, and 12 bases separated the two germline ends. The V gene's germline CDR1 is PRHDT and CDR2 FYEKMQ (reference sequence). This CDR3 has 14 residues. The CDR3 region is CASSPTGRTDTQYF. The CDR3 DNA is TGTGCCAGCAGCCCGACGGGCAGAACAGATACGCAGTATTTT.

This chain joins TRBV11-2 and TRBJ1-2; possible D gene TRBD1, 6 bases. This CDR3 is built from 13 residues. The germline V gene has CDR1 SGHAT and CDR2 FQNNGV. Trimming took 6 bases from V and 8 from J, leaving 16 bases between them. CDR3 residues: CASSLPGGEGYTF. The CDR3 coding sequence is TGTGCCAGCAGTCTACCGGGGGGCGAAGGCTACACCTTC.

The rearrangement joins TRBV7-8 to TRBJ2-1; 9 nucleotides match TRBD2. Germline V gene sequence: CDR1 SGHVS, CDR2 FQNEAQ. V gave up 2 bases and J gave up 7 bases; unmatched junction bases: 21. The CDR3 has 20 amino acids. CDR3 sequence reads: CASSLREVWREGLRGNEQFF. In DNA form, the CDR3 reads TGTGCCAGCAGCTTAAGGGAAGTTTGGCGGGAGGGCCTTAGAGGAAATGAGCAGTTCTTC.

This rearrangement joins TRBV7-9 to TRBJ2-7; D unclear. Per the germline V gene, CDR1 is SEHNR and CDR2 is FQNEAQ (reference sequence). Trimming removed 0 bases at V and 2 bases at J, with 8 bases between. This CDR3 has 14 amino acids. The CDR3 reads CASSLAAGTYEQYF. The CDR3 nucleotides are TGTGCCAGCAGCTTAGCGGCTGGCACCTACGAGCAGTACTTC.

The chain has TRBV29-1 and TRBJ1-2, with TRBD1 as a possible D gene (5 bases). V gave up 7 bases and J gave up 0 bases, with 18 bases separating them. The CDR3 is 15 residues long. Germline V gives CDR1 SQVTM, CDR2 ANQGSEA. CDR3 nucleotides: TGCAGCGATTGGGGCCCCGCGGAAGCTAACTATGGCTACACCTTC. Encoded protein: CSDWGPAEANYGYTF.

The V call is TRBV10-3, the J call TRBJ2-3; TRBD2 matches at 11 bases. V dropped 4 bases and J dropped 4; count of bases not matched to a gene: 4. CDR3 length equals 15 residues. The germline V gene has CDR1 ENHRY and CDR2 SYGVKD. The DNA of the CDR3 is TGTGCCATCAGTGCGCTAGCGGGAGGCTCAGATACGCAGTATTTT. It codes for CAISALAGGSDTQYF.

The CDR3 DNA is TGCGCCAGCAGCCAACCAAGGACGGGCGTCAACACCGGGGAGCTGTTTTTT. This codes for CASSQPRTGVNTGELFF. The chain has TRBV4-1 and TRBJ2-2, with D hard to call. Germline V gene data show CDR1 as MGHRA and CDR2 as YSYEKL. Trimming shortened V by 2 bases and J by 2 bases, and 15 bases separated the two germline ends. This CDR3 has 17 residues.

V usage is TRBV4-3 and J usage is TRBJ2-3, with TRBD2 identical over 10 bases. Germline V gives CDR1 LGHNA, CDR2 YSLEER. Germline trimming cut 3 bases from V and 4 bases from J; bases unmatched to any gene: 4. This CDR3 has 15 amino acids. The CDR3 sequence: CASSQASGGPDTQYF. The CDR3 coding sequence is TGCGCCAGCAGCCAGGCTAGCGGGGGCCCAGATACGCAGTATTTT.

The chain employs TRBV10-2 and TRBJ2-5; 8 nucleotides align to TRBD2. The CDR3 is made up of 15 amino acids. The trim removed 6 bases at V and 5 bases at J, leaving 11 bases unmatched. The germline gives CDR1 WSHSY, CDR2 SAAADI. This chain's CDR3 is CASSPGTGGRETQYF. The CDR3 DNA sequence: TGCGCCAGCAGCCCCGGGACGGGAGGGAGGGAGACCCAGTACTTC.

The chain carries TRBV10-2 and TRBJ2-5, with a tentative D call TRBD2 (6 bases). This CDR3 region has 14 residues. V was clipped by 5 bases and J by 4 bases, with 14 bases between them. Germline V gene sequence: CDR1 WSHSY, CDR2 SAAADI. In DNA, the CDR3 is TGCGCCAGCAGTCCCACTAGCCCCCTAGAGACCCAGTACTTC. As protein: CASSPTSPLETQYF.

This clone turned up a few times. V is TRBV7-7 and J is TRBJ1-4, with D possibly matching TRBD1 (6 bases). The CDR3 contains 11 residues. Germline V lookup: CDR1 SSHAT, CDR2 FNYEAQ (reference sequence). Trimming cost V 4 bases and J 12 bases, with 9 bases left between them. The chain's CDR3 is CASSSPGELFF. The CDR3 DNA sequence: TGTGCCAGCAGCTCCCCAGGGGAACTGTTTTTT.

The V and J genes are TRBV14 and TRBJ2-1; possibly TRBD2 for D (6 bases). There are 15 residues in the CDR3. Trimming pared 0 bases from V and 7 bases from J, leaving 13 bases between. CDR1 and CDR2 from the germline V gene are SGHDN and FVKESK. The CDR3 region is CASSQDDGSGNEQFF. The CDR3 DNA sequence: TGTGCCAGCAGCCAAGACGACGGGAGCGGGAATGAGCAGTTCTTC.

This clone was recorded only once. J is TRBJ1-2 and V is TRBV5-6; no reliable D call. The CDR3 has 14 residues. The V and J ends lost 2 bases and 4 bases respectively, with 12 bases between them. Germline V CDR1 and CDR2: SGHDT, YYEEEE. CDR3 DNA sequence: TGTGCCAGCAGCTTCGAAGGTTGGAGCTATGGCTACACCTTC. It encodes CASSFEGWSYGYTF.

The J gene is TRBJ2-1, the V gene TRBV27, with unresolved D. Between the trimmed V and J ends, which lost 0 bases and 9 bases, there was a span of 6 bases. Per the germline V gene, CDR1 is MNHEY and CDR2 is SMNVEV (reference sequence). CDR3 length: 12 amino acids. CDR3 bases: TGTGCCAGCAGTTTATCCCCCAGTGAGCAGTTCTTC. This gives the protein CASSLSPSEQFF.

The chain joins TRBV9 to TRBJ2-4; TRBD1 is a possible D gene (6 bases). V shed 2 bases and J shed 4 bases, with 16 bases lying between them. The germline gives CDR1 SGDLS, CDR2 YYNGEE. The CDR3 totals 16 residues. The CDR3 reads CASSVRDTTTKNIQYF. The CDR3 nucleotides read TGTGCCAGCAGCGTCCGGGACACTACTACTAAAAACATTCAGTACTTC.

The chain has TRBV7-2 and TRBJ2-7, with TRBD1 matching 9 bases. The CDR3 has 17 residues. With 3 bases clipped from V and 3 bases from J, the junction kept 12 bases outside the gene matches. Per the germline V gene, CDR1 is SGHTA and CDR2 is FQGNSA. In nucleotides, the CDR3 is TGTGCCAGCAGCTTGGACAGGGGTTCTTATGGAAGCTACGAGCAGTACTTC. Amino acid sequence: CASSLDRGSYGSYEQYF.

The chain's CDR3 is CASSHSGTATYEQYF. The CDR3 bases are TGCGCCAGCAGCCACTCCGGGACAGCAACCTACGAGCAGTACTTC. The chain has TRBV4-1 and TRBJ2-7, with 7 bases lining up with TRBD1. V lost 3 bases to trimming and J lost 2 bases; unmatched junction nucleotides: 7. This CDR3 is 15 amino acids long. Germline V lookup: CDR1 MGHRA, CDR2 YSYEKL.

The CDR3 loop reads CASSLSADSSVYEQYF. In DNA form, the CDR3 reads TGTGCCAGCAGTTTATCGGCGGACAGTAGTGTCTACGAGCAGTACTTC. This chain joins TRBV27 and TRBJ2-7; D is perhaps TRBD1 (6 bases). The CDR3 spans 16 residues. CDR1 MNHEY and CDR2 SMNVEV come from the germline V gene (reference sequence). V lost 0 bases to trimming and J lost 3 bases, with 15 bases between them.

The chain carries TRBV7-9 and TRBJ1-3, with a tentative D call TRBD1 (5 bases). Trimming left V 5 bases short and J 0 bases short, with 14 bases between. The germline gives CDR1 SEHNR, CDR2 FQNEAQ (reference sequence). The CDR3 is 16 amino acids. The CDR3, as DNA: TGTGCCAGCAGCATAACGGGACTTAGCTCTGGAAACACCATATATTTT. The encoded protein is CASSITGLSSGNTIYF.

This clone was recorded a few times. The chain joins TRBV27 to TRBJ1-2; tentatively, D is TRBD1 (5 bases). V was pared by 6 bases and J by 4 bases, with 12 bases between. This CDR3 spans 13 amino acids. In germline, CDR1 is MNHEY, CDR2 SMNVEV (reference sequence). In DNA form, the CDR3 reads TGTGCCAGCAGCTGGGGGTGGCCCTATGGCTACACCTTC. Amino acid sequence: CASSWGWPYGYTF.

J is TRBJ1-5 and V is TRBV10-3, with TRBD1 identical over 7 bases. V shed 3 bases and J 3 bases; nucleotides not matched to a gene: 5. Germline V gene sequence: CDR1 ENHRY, CDR2 SYGVKD. The CDR3 extends over 15 amino acids. The CDR3 sequence is CAISDGQDFNQPQHF. The CDR3 DNA reads TGTGCCATCAGTGATGGACAGGACTTCAATCAGCCCCAGCATTTT.

About this clone itself: Within the sample, other DNA sequences also encode this same CDR3. The CDR3 here is CASSSPGELFF. For the CDR3, the DNA is TGTGCCAGCAGCTCCCCCGGGGAGCTGTTTTTT. This chain connects TRBV9 to TRBJ2-2; the D is unclear. The germline CDR1 and CDR2 sequences are SGDLS and YYNGEE. The CDR3 extends over 11 amino acids. V was cut by 4 bases and J by 6 bases, with 4 bases left in between.

The chain employs TRBV7-6 and TRBJ1-1; no firm D call. This CDR3 is built from 15 residues. CDR1 and CDR2 from the germline V gene are SGHVS and FNYEAQ. V was clipped by 1 base and J by 1 base, with 10 bases between them. Here the CDR3 DNA reads TGTGCCAGCAGCTTAGTATTCCTCCAGAACACTGAAGCTTTCTTT. Residues: CASSLVFLQNTEAFF.

V gene TRBV2 combines with J gene TRBJ2-1, with a possible D match to TRBD1 (5 bases). Trimming took off 3 bases at V and 6 bases at J, with 6 bases between the two ends. From germline, CDR1 is SNHLY and CDR2 FYNNEI. The CDR3 is made up of 12 amino acids. CDR3 nucleotide sequence: TGTGCCAGCAGTGACCAGGGCAATGAGCAGTTCTTC. Translating it yields CASSDQGNEQFF.

For this clone: The sample carries other DNA sequences with the same CDR3. This chain links TRBV7-9 with TRBJ2-2; TRBD2 might be the D (6 bases). This CDR3 comprises 13 residues. Trimming pared 3 bases from V and 6 bases from J, leaving 8 bases between. From germline, CDR1 is SEHNR and CDR2 FQNEAQ (reference sequence). CDR3 in DNA: TGTGCCAGCAGCTTGGGAGGCGCCGGGGAGCTGTTTTTT. This translates into CASSLGGAGELFF. The variable domain in full, with the rest retrieved from reference TRBV7-9 and TRBJ2-2, is DTGVSQNPRHKITKRGQNVTFRCDPISEHNRLYWYRQTLGQGPEFLTYFQNEAQLEKSRLLSDRFSAERPKGSFSTLEIQRTEQGDSAMYLCASSLGGAGELFFGEGSRLTVL.

As concerns this clone: The sample contains more than one DNA sequence encoding this CDR3. The rearrangement uses TRBV29-1 and TRBJ2-7; 13 bases align to TRBD2. Germline CDR1 reads SQVTM; CDR2 reads ANQGSEA. The CDR3 sequence is 14 residues long. The V segment lost 7 bases and the J segment 3 bases; nucleotides outside the gene matches: 6. This CDR3 is CSATGLAGSYEQYF. DNA of the CDR3: TGCAGCGCCACGGGACTAGCGGGAAGCTACGAGCAGTACTTC.